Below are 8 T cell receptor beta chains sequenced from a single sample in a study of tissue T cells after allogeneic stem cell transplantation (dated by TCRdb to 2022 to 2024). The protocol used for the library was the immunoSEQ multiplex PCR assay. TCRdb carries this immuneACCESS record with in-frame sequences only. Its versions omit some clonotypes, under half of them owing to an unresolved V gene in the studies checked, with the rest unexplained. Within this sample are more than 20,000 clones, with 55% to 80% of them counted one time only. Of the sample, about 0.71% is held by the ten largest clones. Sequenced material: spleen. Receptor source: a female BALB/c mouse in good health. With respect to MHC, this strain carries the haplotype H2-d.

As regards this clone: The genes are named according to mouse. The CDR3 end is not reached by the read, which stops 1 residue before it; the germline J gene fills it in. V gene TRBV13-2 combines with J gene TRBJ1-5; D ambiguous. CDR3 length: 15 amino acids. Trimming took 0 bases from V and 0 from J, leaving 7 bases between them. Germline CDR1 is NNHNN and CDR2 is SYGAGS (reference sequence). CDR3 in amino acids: CASGDARYNNQAPLF. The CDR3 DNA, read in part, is TGTGCCAGCGGTGATGCACGATATAACAACCAGGCTCCGCTT.

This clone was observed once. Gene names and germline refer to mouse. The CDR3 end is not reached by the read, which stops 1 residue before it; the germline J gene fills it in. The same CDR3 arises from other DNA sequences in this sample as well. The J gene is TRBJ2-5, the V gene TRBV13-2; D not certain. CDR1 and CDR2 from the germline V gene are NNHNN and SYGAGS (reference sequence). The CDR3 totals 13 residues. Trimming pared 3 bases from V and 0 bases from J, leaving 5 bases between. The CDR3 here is CASGGQNQDTQYF. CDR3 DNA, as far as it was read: TGTGCCAGCGGTGGCCAAAACCAAGACACCCAGTAC.

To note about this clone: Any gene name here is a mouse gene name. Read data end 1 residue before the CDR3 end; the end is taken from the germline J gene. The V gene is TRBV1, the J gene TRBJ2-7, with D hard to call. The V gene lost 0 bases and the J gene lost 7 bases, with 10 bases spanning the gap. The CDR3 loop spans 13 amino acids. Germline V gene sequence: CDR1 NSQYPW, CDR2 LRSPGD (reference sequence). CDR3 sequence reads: CTCSADGGGEQYF. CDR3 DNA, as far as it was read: TGCACCTGCAGTGCAGATGGAGGTGGGGAACAGTAC.

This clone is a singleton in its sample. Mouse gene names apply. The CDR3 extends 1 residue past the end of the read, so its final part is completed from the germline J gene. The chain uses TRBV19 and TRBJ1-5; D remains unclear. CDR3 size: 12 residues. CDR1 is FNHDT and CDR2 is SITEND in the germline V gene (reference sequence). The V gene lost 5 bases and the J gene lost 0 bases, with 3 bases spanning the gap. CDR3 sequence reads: CASRDNNQAPLF. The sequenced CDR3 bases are TGTGCCAGCAGGGATAACAACCAGGCTCCGCTT.

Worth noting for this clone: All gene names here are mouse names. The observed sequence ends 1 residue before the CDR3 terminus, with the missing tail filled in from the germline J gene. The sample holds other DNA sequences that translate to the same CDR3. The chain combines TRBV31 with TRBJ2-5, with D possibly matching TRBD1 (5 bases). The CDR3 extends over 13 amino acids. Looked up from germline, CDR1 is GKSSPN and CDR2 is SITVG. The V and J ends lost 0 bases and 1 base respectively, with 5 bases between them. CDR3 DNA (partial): TGTGCCTGGAGTCTAGGGGACCAAGACACCCAGTAC. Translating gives CAWSLGDQDTQY. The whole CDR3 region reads CAWSLGDQDTQYF.

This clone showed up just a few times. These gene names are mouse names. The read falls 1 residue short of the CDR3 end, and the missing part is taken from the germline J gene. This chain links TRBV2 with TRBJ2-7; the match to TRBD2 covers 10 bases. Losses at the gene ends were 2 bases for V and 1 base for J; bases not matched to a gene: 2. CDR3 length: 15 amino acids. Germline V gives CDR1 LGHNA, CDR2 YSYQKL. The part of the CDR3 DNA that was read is TGTGCCAGCAGCCAACCGGGACTGGGGTCCTATGAACAGTAC. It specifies CASSQPGLGSYEQY. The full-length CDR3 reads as CASSQPGLGSYEQYF.

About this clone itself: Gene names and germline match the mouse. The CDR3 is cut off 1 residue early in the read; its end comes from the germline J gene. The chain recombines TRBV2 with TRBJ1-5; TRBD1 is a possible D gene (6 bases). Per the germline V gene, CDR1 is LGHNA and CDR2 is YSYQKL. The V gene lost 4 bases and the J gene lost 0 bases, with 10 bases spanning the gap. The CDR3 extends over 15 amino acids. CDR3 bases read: TGTGCCAGCAGCCGCGGGACATTTAACAACCAGGCTCCGCTT. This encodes CASSRGTFNNQAPL. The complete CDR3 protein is CASSRGTFNNQAPLF.

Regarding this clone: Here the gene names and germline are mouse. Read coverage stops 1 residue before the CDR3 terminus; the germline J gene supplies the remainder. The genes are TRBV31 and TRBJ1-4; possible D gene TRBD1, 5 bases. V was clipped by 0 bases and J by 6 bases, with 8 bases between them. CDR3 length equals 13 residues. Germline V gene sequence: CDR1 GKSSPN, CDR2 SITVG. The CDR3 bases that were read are TGTGCCTGGAGTCTAGCGGGGGACGAAAGATTATTT. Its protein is CAWSLAGDERLF. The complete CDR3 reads CAWSLAGDERLFF.